This T cell receptor beta chain appears in the sequencing data of a study of T cells in Graves' hyperthyroidism and ophthalmopathy. PBMCs were sourced from roughly 9.1 ml fresh peripheral blood. Worth noting for this clonotype: Its antigen is currently unknown. A read error may produce the germline difference seen at one junction end.

This CDR3 spans 11 amino acids. Germline V lookup: CDR1 MNHNS, CDR2 SASEGT. RNA transcripts yielded amplified TCR beta CDR3 regions. The TCR CDR3 first-round RT-PCR relied on the HTBI primer set. TCRdb re-analysed the multiplex PCR reads in MiXCR, keeping a single row per CDR3 protein. The data hold about 250,000 distinct CDR3 sequences, with around 25% observed a single time. Study outcomes and limitations: Stable hyperthyroidism was told apart from ophthalmopathy by a model built on 13 V-J features.

The sequencing sample was made of blood. The chain has TRBV6-1 and TRBJ1-1; weak D call: TRBD1 (6 bases). This receptor was identified in a woman in her 40s with Graves' ophthalmopathy. The CDR3 nucleotides read TGTGCCACCAGGTTCGGGGGCAATGCTTACTTT. It translates to CATRFGGNAYF.